Sequencing of this T cell receptor (beta chain) was carried out in a study of cytomegalovirus exposure and HLA in healthy donors (dated by TCRdb to about 2017). Notes on the research overall: According to an earlier analysis of a few hundred of the donors, roughly 180 million T cells yielded roughly 110 million unique TCR beta sequences and 250 to 350 Gb of sequence data. The later analysis used no new phenotypic data to find candidate immune exposures, relying instead on TCR beta sequences and their occurrence across donors. Genome-wide SNP genotypes for about 55% of the roughly 670 donors were used in a later genetic analysis, which treated that subset as a discovery cohort. Donor age, sex, ethnicity and CMV serostatus were collected together with the repertoire data. The study aimed to test whether signatures of past pathogen exposure could be identified by cataloging public T cell receptors. A separate validation cohort of approximately 130 different subjects was used in addition to the roughly 670-subject first cohort. An earlier analysis of 500 to 750 of the donors applied high-throughput TCR beta sequencing to assess whether each TCR beta V gene segment acted as functional or pseudogenic. Among a few hundred genotyped donors of the cohort, an average of around 240,000 unique TCR beta nucleotide sequences were sequenced per donor, around 18% of them non-productive. HLA typing covered class I and class II loci at four-digit resolution. To predict cytomegalovirus infection status, the study brought together high-throughput TCR immunosequencing, statistical association of individual TCRs with disease status, and machine learning. The number of donors typed differed by locus, with roughly 620-640 for A, B, C, DRB1 and DQB1, roughly 520 for DQA1, 606 for DPA1, and some 450 for DPB1. Among the roughly 390 genotyped donors, approximately 76% belonged to the genetic ancestry cluster associated with self-reported Caucasian donors. Because of strong linkage in the cohort, roughly five DR-DQ haplotypes were treated as single units for association and clustering. An early release covering 550 to 700 HLA-typed donors comprised about 310 gigabases of sequencing data and around 86 million unique TCR sequences. All discovery cohort repertoires had been generated using a single sequencing platform. To study patterns of TCR occurrence, a later analysis re-analyzed previously published TCR beta repertoires from several hundred donors and added high-resolution HLA genotyping. The study profiled the T cell repertoires of under 700 subjects by immunosequencing and related them to cytomegalovirus serostatus.

Regarding this clone: Its antigen is unknown. Base quality data are lacking; no much larger clone is found one base away.

In total, approximately 700 healthy bone marrow donors made up the cohort. At the time of sampling, every cohort member was nominally healthy, though immune exposures that went unrecorded were likely present. The donor was CMV seronegative and was included in the group of around 320 seronegative cohort members. Each donor provided a peripheral blood sample, and peripheral blood mononuclear cells were used for TCR beta sequencing. The Qiagen DNeasy Blood Extraction Kit was used to extract genomic DNA from the blood cell samples. Broad study findings and their caveats: In a later analysis, HLA-associated TCR beta chains were found to be more clonally expanded and to have lower generation probabilities than equally common non-associated chains. Roughly uniform sequencing depth across donors was assumed in presence/absence analyses, although this assumption may not hold. In a later genetic analysis, fewer N-insertions in productive TCRs were reported among donors in an Asian-associated ancestry cluster than the roughly 700-donor mean. The authors suggested that the approach could potentially be generalized to other disease states and immunological phenotypes. This cohort had only TCR beta chains sequenced, and the lack of alpha or paired-chain data limited which features could be detected. An earlier analysis of approximately 530 of the donors showed that most TCR beta V segments appeared in productive rearrangements either about 87% or about 30% of the time, which broadly matched IMGT annotations. When HLA alleles, especially DR and DQ, strongly co-occurred, TCR associations were difficult to assign to individual alleles. A cluster of highly shared sequence variants was judged likely to be a technical artifact of the sequencing pipeline. Linkage disequilibrium might explain the correlated functional status among segregating V segments, but an unknown experimental factor could not be ruled out. The earlier analysis of approximately 560 of the donors excluded 15 to 20 rarely observed V segments, including chromosome 9 orphons, because counts were too low. HLA typing was unavailable for some donors at each locus, so association tests used only the typed subset. In a later analysis, several top co-occurrence clusters were reported to appear linked to parvovirus B19, influenza, CMV and Epstein-Barr virus. The 87-base-pair reads could not distinguish some IMGT-functional V segments, including TRBV6-2 and TRBV6-3, so those segments were excluded. At a false discovery rate of 0.05, a later analysis linked 16,951 TCR beta sequences to specific HLA alleles. CMV serostatus was the only immune exposure information available for the cohort. A later genetic analysis associated a missense DCLRE1C variant with V-gene and J-gene trimming of TCR beta chains, and an independent cohort replicated the association. While some public TCRs were present in many individuals, most TCR sequences turned up only very rarely across donors. In a later analysis, most CMV-associated TCR beta chains were found to appear HLA-restricted, with HLA associations seemingly driven largely by CMV exposure. A further reported finding was that TCR beta sequences accurately predicted the HLA-A and HLA-B alleles for most subjects in the first cohort. In both the original and validation cohorts, the classifier was reported to diagnose cytomegalovirus status with high specificity and sensitivity. The study listed 150 to 200 TCR beta chains as associated with cytomegalovirus. A few of the identified cytomegalovirus-associated TCR beta chains were confirmed in vitro to be specific for cytomegalovirus antigens. In a later analysis, the rate of TCR association differed among HLA loci, with DRB1 alleles having the most associated TCRs and HLA-C alleles having the fewest.

CDR1 and CDR2 are drawn from the germline V gene: SGHRS, YFSETQ. Measured from the cysteine to the phenylalanine, the CDR3 is 15 residues long. The entry retains the CDR3 DNA only, 45 bases that are in frame from base 1. The germline ends are 13 bases apart after V is trimmed by 3 bases and J by 4 bases. Library generation was performed with the immunoSEQ multiplex PCR assay. For the multiplex PCR, a mixture combining 60 forward primers for TCR Vbeta segments and 13 reverse primers for TCR Jbeta segments was used. The CDR3 region of rearranged TCR beta genes was amplified from genomic DNA by a multiplex PCR assay. The amplified TCR beta libraries were sequenced on the Illumina HiSeq System as 87-base-pair reads. Per the original workflow: Across the 500 to 850 repertoires, a later analysis counted 75 million to 90 million unique TCR beta chains, roughly 11 million of which were shared by at least two donors. Raw reads were error-corrected and collapsed into unique sequences by a nearest-neighbor algorithm in which closely related sequences were merged to remove PCR and sequencing errors. Alignment of CDR3 sequences to IMGT reference sequences was used to assign V, D and J gene segments. For a sequence to be retained, at least a six-nucleotide match to both a V gene segment and a J gene segment was required. A rearrangement was called productive if the CDR3 had no stop codons and remained in frame with V and J, and every other rearrangement was called non-productive. Following IMGT convention, CDR3 was defined as the stretch from the second conserved V-encoded cysteine up to the conserved J-encoded phenylalanine. The earlier analysis of about 590 of the donors excluded sequences that lacked an unambiguous match to a single V gene segment. An earlier analysis of around 600 of the donors classified V segments as functional when productive rearrangements were above 56.7% and as segregating when the standard deviation between donors was above 5%. A statistical classification framework was developed to diagnose cytomegalovirus status using the catalog of TCR beta chain sequences. In a later analysis, V and J genes were assigned by comparing TCR nucleotide sequences against IMGT/GENE-DB human TR gene sequences. The TCRdist pipeline was used in a later analysis to assign CDR3 sequences and most-parsimonious VDJ recombination scenarios. In a later analysis, every TCR beta chain was defined by the combination of its CDR3 amino acid sequence and its V-gene family, and reads without a unique V-gene family were dropped. As a way to deal with suspected cross-contamination and a sequencing artifact, a later analysis dropped 450 to 700 nucleotide sequences that were highly shared and had low generation probability. A later analysis calculated a clonal expansion index for each public chain from normalized within-repertoire ranks of inferred template counts. A later analysis computed generation probabilities with a VDJ recombination model fitted to out-of-frame rearrangements, and checked the results against IGoR. In a later analysis, TCR-TCR, TCR-HLA and TCR-CMV co-occurrence was scored with hypergeometric tests, and a repertoire-size bias correction was applied to TCR pairs. In a later analysis, false discovery rates were estimated by permuting HLA or CMV assignments 20 times. In a later analysis, co-occurring TCRs were grouped using DBSCAN, and TCRdist sequence similarity was added for clustering within HLA-allele-positive subsets. Repertoires with fewer than 30,000 or more than 120,000 public chains, plus five repertoires with anomalous nucleotide sharing, were excluded from co-occurrence clustering. TCRdb retrieved this table from immuneACCESS and kept in-frame rearrangements only. Not all clones are present; in checked studies, unresolved V genes account for under half, and no reason is known for the remainder. V and J calls and clone size are given by that table; D and trimming were obtained from the DNA. A total of a few hundred thousand clones appear in this sample, about 80% of them only once. The top ten hold approximately 3% of the sample.

What was sequenced was PBMCs. The TCR sequence derives from a woman aged 25 to 45 in good health and CMV-seronegative. The chain joins TRBV5-1 to TRBJ2-2, and possibly TRBD1, on 6 matching bases. The nucleotides are TGCGCCAGCAGCTCCGAGGGGGTCCTCACCGGGGAGCTGTTTTTT. The translation is CASSSEGVLTGELFF.